This T cell receptor beta chain was retrieved from a study of monozygotic twins with cystic fibrosis. Study-level information: Library input was around 3.1 micrograms of fragmented DNA, with approximately 16 PCR cycles.

Regarding the study as a whole: Co-twins had the most similar V usage for 13 of 16 pairs, J for 8.

Details on this clone: Its antigen remains unknown.

The data were produced by immunoSEQ multiplex PCR, yet TCRdb's version contains in-frame clones alone and is incomplete. This table holds roughly 26,000 clones, about nine tenths found once. The sequencing input was blood. This receptor was taken from a girl aged 2 to 9 with cystic fibrosis.

For the CDR3, the DNA is TGTGCCAGCAGCGCACCCCGGGGGGGGGTGGGCAAGATAGTCCCTCCCTACAATGAGCAGTTCTTC. It yields the protein CASSAPRGGVGKIVPPYNEQFF. This chain joins TRBV9 and TRBJ2-1, with 8 nucleotides matching TRBD2. Germline lookup yields CDR1 SGDLS and CDR2 YYNGEE. The CDR3 totals 22 residues. With 3 bases clipped from V and 2 bases from J, the junction kept 25 bases outside the gene matches.